The rows below give T cell receptor beta chains drawn from one sample of a study of blood T cell repertoires in COVID-19. Sequencing used immunoSEQ multiplex PCR; TCRdb keeps in-frame clones, though not all of them. This table holds around 290,000 clones, approximately 86% found once. Specimen: PBMCs or T cells enriched from blood (not recorded which). These receptors originate from a woman aged 18-29 years who had recovered from COVID-19. Both conserved end residues are part of each CDR3. A D gene is named only where the DNA matches it firmly. Clone size appears in some rows only: once, few, many, or a class for an expanded clone.

j_call: TRBJ1-4
cdr3_length: 13
v_call: TRBV19
d_call: .
clone_size: once
cdr3_nt: TGTGCCAGTACCACTCGGAGGAACGAAAAACTGTTTTTT
cdr3_aa: CASTTRRNEKLFF

j_call: TRBJ2-1
cdr3_length: 16
v_call: TRBV6-5
d_call: TRBD2
clone_size: .
cdr3_nt: TGTGCCAGCAGTTACTCCCTCGGGGGAGGGCCAGATGAGCAGTTCTTC
cdr3_aa: CASSYSLGGGPDEQFF

j_call: TRBJ1-5
cdr3_length: 17
v_call: TRBV7-8
d_call: .
clone_size: .
cdr3_nt: TGTGCCAGCAGCTTAGCGTATGACAGGTTTGCGCGTCAGCCCCAGCATTTT
cdr3_aa: CASSLAYDRFARQPQHF

j_call: TRBJ2-7
cdr3_length: 15
v_call: TRBV7-8
d_call: TRBD1
clone_size: .
cdr3_nt: TGTGCCAGCAGCATGCCGGGACAGGGGCCCTACGAGCAGTACTTC
cdr3_aa: CASSMPGQGPYEQYF

j_call: TRBJ1-6
cdr3_length: 15
v_call: TRBV7-2
d_call: .
clone_size: .
cdr3_nt: TGTGCCAGCAGCTTAGACAGCTCCTATAATTCACCCCTCCACTTT
cdr3_aa: CASSLDSSYNSPLHF

j_call: TRBJ1-1
cdr3_length: 18
v_call: TRBV7-8
d_call: TRBD1
clone_size: .
cdr3_nt: TGTGCCAGCAGTTCCTACCGGGACAGGGGGCTTCGGGACACTGAAGCTTTCTTT
cdr3_aa: CASSSYRDRGLRDTEAFF

j_call: TRBJ2-7
cdr3_length: 13
v_call: TRBV13
d_call: .
clone_size: .
cdr3_nt: TGTGCCAGCAGCTTATGGCAGGGGAAGGAGCAGTACTTC
cdr3_aa: CASSLWQGKEQYF

j_call: TRBJ1-2
cdr3_length: 15
v_call: TRBV18
d_call: TRBD1
clone_size: .
cdr3_nt: TGTGCCAGCTCAGGAGGGACAGGGCCGAACTATGGCTACACCTTC
cdr3_aa: CASSGGTGPNYGYTF

j_call: TRBJ2-5
cdr3_length: 15
v_call: TRBV5-4
d_call: TRBD1
clone_size: .
cdr3_nt: TGTGCCAGCAGCGGGGGACAGCCTAACAAAGAGACCCAGTACTTC
cdr3_aa: CASSGGQPNKETQYF

j_call: TRBJ2-7
cdr3_length: 13
v_call: TRBV15
d_call: .
clone_size: few
cdr3_nt: TGTGCCACCAAGGGCCAGGGGCAATACGAGCAGTACTTC
cdr3_aa: CATKGQGQYEQYF

j_call: TRBJ1-1
cdr3_length: 15
v_call: TRBV15
d_call: .
clone_size: .
cdr3_nt: TGTGCCACCAGCAGAGGGGCTTATATGAACACTGAAGCTTTCTTT
cdr3_aa: CATSRGAYMNTEAFF

j_call: TRBJ2-3
cdr3_length: 14
v_call: TRBV4-2
d_call: .
clone_size: .
cdr3_nt: TGTGCCAGCAGCCAAGATCGGGTTACAGATACGCAGTATTTT
cdr3_aa: CASSQDRVTDTQYF

j_call: TRBJ1-6
cdr3_length: 18
v_call: TRBV4-2
d_call: .
clone_size: .
cdr3_nt: TGTGCCAGCAGCCAAGATGAGGATGAGGGGGTAAGGAATTCACCCCTCCACTTT
cdr3_aa: CASSQDEDEGVRNSPLHF

j_call: TRBJ2-1
cdr3_length: 14
v_call: TRBV29-1
d_call: TRBD2
clone_size: .
cdr3_nt: TGCAGCGGTTTTAGGCTAGCGGGGGACAATGAGCAGTTCTTC
cdr3_aa: CSGFRLAGDNEQFF

j_call: TRBJ1-2
cdr3_length: 15
v_call: TRBV27
d_call: .
clone_size: .
cdr3_nt: TGTGCCAGCAGTCCAACGGAGGAGATTGCTCTTGGCTACACCTTC
cdr3_aa: CASSPTEEIALGYTF

j_call: TRBJ1-4
cdr3_length: 15
v_call: TRBV4-1
d_call: .
clone_size: .
cdr3_nt: TGCGCCAGCAGCCAAGGTGGCAGGGCTAATGAAAAACTGTTTTTT
cdr3_aa: CASSQGGRANEKLFF

j_call: TRBJ2-1
cdr3_length: 18
v_call: TRBV12-5
d_call: .
clone_size: .
cdr3_nt: TGTGCTAGTGGTTTGGTTCAGGGCAGACAGAGCTCCTACAATGAGCAGTTCTTC
cdr3_aa: CASGLVQGRQSSYNEQFF

j_call: TRBJ2-3
cdr3_length: 13
v_call: TRBV3-1/TRBV3-2
d_call: .
clone_size: .
cdr3_nt: TGTGCCAGCAGCCTCATTAGCACAGATACGCAGTATTTT
cdr3_aa: CASSLISTDTQYF

j_call: TRBJ2-7
cdr3_length: 14
v_call: TRBV27
d_call: TRBD2
clone_size: .
cdr3_nt: TGTGCCAGCAGTTTTACGGGAGGCCCCTACGAGCAGTACTTC
cdr3_aa: CASSFTGGPYEQYF

j_call: TRBJ2-5
cdr3_length: 13
v_call: TRBV7-2
d_call: .
clone_size: .
cdr3_nt: TGTGCCAGCAGGCCGAGGCTGGGAGAGACCCAGTACTTC
cdr3_aa: CASRPRLGETQYF

j_call: TRBJ2-7
cdr3_length: 16
v_call: TRBV14
d_call: .
clone_size: .
cdr3_nt: TGTGCCAGCAGCCAAGGGCTGTTAGCGGCCCCCTACGAGCAGTACTTC
cdr3_aa: CASSQGLLAAPYEQYF

j_call: TRBJ2-1
cdr3_length: 18
v_call: TRBV27
d_call: TRBD2
clone_size: .
cdr3_nt: TGTGCCAGCAGTTTCGGACTAGCGGGGGGTCCCTCCTACAATGAGCAGTTCTTC
cdr3_aa: CASSFGLAGGPSYNEQFF

j_call: TRBJ1-3
cdr3_length: 17
v_call: TRBV7-3
d_call: .
clone_size: once
cdr3_nt: TGTGCCAGCAGCTTAAGGGGAAGGGGCGCCGGTGGAAACACCATATATTTT
cdr3_aa: CASSLRGRGAGGNTIYF

j_call: TRBJ1-2
cdr3_length: 14
v_call: TRBV5-6
d_call: TRBD1
clone_size: .
cdr3_nt: TGTGCCAGCAGCCTCGTCCGGGACAGCTATGGCTACACCTTC
cdr3_aa: CASSLVRDSYGYTF

j_call: TRBJ1-6
cdr3_length: 12
v_call: TRBV7-9
d_call: .
clone_size: once
cdr3_nt: TGTGCCAGCAGAGGGGATAATTCACCCCTCCACTTT
cdr3_aa: CASRGDNSPLHF

j_call: TRBJ2-5
cdr3_length: 17
v_call: TRBV24-1
d_call: TRBD2
clone_size: .
cdr3_nt: TGTGCCACCAGTGACAAGGGGCCGGGACTAGCGGGAAAGACCCAGTACTTC
cdr3_aa: CATSDKGPGLAGKTQYF

j_call: TRBJ2-1
cdr3_length: 16
v_call: TRBV6-4
d_call: TRBD1
clone_size: .
cdr3_nt: TGTGCCAGCAGCCGAGGCATCGGACAGGGTTACAATGAGCAGTTCTTC
cdr3_aa: CASSRGIGQGYNEQFF

j_call: TRBJ1-1
cdr3_length: 14
v_call: TRBV4-3
d_call: .
clone_size: few
cdr3_nt: TGCGCCAGCAGCGTACAGGATGCGAACACTGAAGCTTTCTTT
cdr3_aa: CASSVQDANTEAFF